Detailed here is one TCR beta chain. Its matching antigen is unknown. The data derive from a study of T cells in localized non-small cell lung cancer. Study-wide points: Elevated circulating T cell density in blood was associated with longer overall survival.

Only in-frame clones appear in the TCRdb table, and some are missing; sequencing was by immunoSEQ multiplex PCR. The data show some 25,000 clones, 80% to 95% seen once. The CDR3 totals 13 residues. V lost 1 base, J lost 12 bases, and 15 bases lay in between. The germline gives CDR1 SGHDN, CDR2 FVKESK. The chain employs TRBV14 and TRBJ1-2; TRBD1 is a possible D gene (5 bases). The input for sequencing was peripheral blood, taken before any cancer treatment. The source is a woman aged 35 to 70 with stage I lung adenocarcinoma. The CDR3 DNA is TGTGCCAGCAGCCAAGCCCAGGGAGGGTTGCACACCTTC. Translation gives CASSQAQGGLHTF.